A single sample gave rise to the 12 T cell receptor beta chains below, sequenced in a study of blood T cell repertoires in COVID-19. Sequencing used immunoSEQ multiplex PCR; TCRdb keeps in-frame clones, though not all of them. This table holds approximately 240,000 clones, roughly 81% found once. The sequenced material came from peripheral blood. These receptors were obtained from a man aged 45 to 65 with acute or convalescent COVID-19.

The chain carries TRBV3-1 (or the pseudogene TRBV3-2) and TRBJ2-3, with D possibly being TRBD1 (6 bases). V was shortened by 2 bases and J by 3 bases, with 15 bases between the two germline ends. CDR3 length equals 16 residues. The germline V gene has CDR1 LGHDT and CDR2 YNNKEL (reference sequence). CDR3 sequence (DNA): TGTGCCAGCAGCCAACCCACAGGGTATGATACAGATACGCAGTATTTT. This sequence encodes CASSQPTGYDTDTQYF.

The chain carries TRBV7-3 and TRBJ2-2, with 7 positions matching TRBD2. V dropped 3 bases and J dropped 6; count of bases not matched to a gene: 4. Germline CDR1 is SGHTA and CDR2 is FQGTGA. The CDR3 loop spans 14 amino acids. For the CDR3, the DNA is TGTGCCAGCAGCTTGGGACTAACCTCCGGGGAGCTGTTTTTT. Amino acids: CASSLGLTSGELFF.

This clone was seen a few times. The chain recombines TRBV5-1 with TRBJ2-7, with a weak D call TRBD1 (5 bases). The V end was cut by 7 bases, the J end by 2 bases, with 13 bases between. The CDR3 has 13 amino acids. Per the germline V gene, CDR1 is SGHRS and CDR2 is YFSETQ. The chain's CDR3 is CASVQGVPYEQYF. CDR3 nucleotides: TGCGCCAGCGTGCAGGGTGTCCCCTACGAGCAGTACTTC.

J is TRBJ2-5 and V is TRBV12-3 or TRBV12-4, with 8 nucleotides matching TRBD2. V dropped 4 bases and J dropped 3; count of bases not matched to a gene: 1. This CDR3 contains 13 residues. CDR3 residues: CASSSGLEETQYF. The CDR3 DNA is TGTGCCAGCAGTTCGGGACTAGAAGAGACCCAGTACTTC.

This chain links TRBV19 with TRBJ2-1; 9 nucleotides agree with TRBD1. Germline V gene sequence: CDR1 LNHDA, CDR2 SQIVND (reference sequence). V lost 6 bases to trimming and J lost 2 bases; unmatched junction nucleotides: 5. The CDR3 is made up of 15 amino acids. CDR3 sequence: CASRPGTGPYNEQFF. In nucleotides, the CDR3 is TGTGCCAGTAGACCCGGGACAGGGCCCTACAATGAGCAGTTCTTC.

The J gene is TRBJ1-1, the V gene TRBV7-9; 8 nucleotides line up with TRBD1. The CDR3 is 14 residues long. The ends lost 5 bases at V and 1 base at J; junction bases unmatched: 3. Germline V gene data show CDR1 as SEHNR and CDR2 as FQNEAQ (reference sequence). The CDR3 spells CASSLRGQNTEAFF. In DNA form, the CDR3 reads TGTGCCAGCAGCCTCAGGGGGCAGAACACTGAAGCTTTCTTT.

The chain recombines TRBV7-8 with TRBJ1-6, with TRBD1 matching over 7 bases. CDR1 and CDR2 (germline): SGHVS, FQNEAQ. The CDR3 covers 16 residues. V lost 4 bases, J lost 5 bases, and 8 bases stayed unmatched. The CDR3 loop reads CASSSRQGRDNSPLHF. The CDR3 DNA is TGTGCCAGCAGCTCCCGACAGGGCCGGGATAATTCACCCCTCCACTTT.

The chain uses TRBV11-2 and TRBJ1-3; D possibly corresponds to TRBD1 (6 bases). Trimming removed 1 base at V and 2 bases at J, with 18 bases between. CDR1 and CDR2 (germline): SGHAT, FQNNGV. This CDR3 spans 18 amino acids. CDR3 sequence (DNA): TGTGCCAGCAGCTTAGTCGGGGGGAACAGGGTTCCTGGAAACACCATATATTTT. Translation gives CASSLVGGNRVPGNTIYF.

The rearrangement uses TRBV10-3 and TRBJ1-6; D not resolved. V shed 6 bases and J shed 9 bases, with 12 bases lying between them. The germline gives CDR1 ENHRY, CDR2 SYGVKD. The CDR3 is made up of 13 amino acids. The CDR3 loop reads CAISEGEGSPLHF. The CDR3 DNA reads TGTGCCATCAGCGAGGGCGAGGGTTCACCCCTCCACTTT.

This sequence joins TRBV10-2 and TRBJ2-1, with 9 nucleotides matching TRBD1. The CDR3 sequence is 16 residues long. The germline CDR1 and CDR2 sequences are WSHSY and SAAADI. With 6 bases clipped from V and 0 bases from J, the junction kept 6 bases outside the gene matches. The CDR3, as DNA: TGCGCCAGCAGGAGGGGGACAGGGAGCTCCTACAATGAGCAGTTCTTC. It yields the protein CASRRGTGSSYNEQFF.

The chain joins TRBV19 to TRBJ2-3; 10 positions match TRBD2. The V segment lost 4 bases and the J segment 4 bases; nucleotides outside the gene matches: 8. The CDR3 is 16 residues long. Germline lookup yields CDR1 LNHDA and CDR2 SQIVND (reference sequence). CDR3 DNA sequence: TGTGCCAGTAGTACCGGACTAGCGGTAATAGCAGATACGCAGTATTTT. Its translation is CASSTGLAVIADTQYF.

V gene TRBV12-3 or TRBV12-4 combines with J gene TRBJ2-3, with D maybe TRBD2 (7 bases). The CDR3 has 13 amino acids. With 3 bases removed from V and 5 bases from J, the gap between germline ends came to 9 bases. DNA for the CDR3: TGTGCCAGCAGTTTGGGGGGGCAAGATACGCAGTATTTT. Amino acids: CASSLGGQDTQYF.